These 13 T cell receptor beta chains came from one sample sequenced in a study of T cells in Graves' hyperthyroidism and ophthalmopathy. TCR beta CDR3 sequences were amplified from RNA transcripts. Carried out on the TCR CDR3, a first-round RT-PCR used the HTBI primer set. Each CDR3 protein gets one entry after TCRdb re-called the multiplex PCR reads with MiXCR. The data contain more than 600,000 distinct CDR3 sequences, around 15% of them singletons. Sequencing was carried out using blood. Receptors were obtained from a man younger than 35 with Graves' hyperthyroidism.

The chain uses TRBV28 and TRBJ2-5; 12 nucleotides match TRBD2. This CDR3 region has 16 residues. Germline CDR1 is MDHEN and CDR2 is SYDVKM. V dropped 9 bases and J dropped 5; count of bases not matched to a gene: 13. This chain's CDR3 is CASSGGLAGFRETQYF. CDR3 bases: TGTGCCAGTTCGGGTGGACTAGCGGGGTTTCGGGAGACCCAGTACTTC.

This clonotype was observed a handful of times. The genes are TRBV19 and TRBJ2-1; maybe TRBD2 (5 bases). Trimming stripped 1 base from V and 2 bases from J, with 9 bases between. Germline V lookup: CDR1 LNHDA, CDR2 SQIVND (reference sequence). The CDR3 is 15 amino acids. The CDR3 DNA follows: TGTGCCAGTAGTATAGTCCTAGCAGCCTACAATGAGCAGTTCTTC. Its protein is CASSIVLAAYNEQFF.

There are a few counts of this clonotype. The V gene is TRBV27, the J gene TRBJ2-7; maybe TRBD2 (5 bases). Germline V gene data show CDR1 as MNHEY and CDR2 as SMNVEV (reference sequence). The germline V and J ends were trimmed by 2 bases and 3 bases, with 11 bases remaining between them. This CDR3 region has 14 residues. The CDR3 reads CASSLEGKGYEQYF. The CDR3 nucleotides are TGTGCCAGCAGTTTAGAGGGAAAGGGCTACGAGCAGTACTTC.

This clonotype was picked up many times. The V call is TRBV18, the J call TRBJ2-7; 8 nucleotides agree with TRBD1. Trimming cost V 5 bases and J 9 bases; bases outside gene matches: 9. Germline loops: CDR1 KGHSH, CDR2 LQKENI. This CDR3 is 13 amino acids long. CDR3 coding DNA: TGTGCCAGCTCAACCGGACAGGGACCTGGGCAGTACTTC. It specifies CASSTGQGPGQYF.

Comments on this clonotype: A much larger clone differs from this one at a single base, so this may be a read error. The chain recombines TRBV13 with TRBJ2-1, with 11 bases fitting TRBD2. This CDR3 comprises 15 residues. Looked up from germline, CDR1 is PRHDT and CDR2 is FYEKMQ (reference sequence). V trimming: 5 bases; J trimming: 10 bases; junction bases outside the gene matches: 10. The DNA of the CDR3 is TGTGCCAGCAGCGCGGGACTAGCGGCTAGCAGGGAGCAGTTCTTC. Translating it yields CASSAGLAASREQFF.

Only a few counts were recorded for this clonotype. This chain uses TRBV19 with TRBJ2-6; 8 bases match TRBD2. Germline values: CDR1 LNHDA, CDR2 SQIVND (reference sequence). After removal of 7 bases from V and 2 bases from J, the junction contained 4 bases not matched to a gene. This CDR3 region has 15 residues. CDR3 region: CASNSREAGANVLTF. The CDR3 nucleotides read TGTGCCAGTAACTCGCGGGAGGCTGGGGCCAACGTCCTGACTTTC. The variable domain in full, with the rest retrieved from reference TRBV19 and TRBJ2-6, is DGGITQSPKYLFRKEGQNVTLSCEQNLNHDAMYWYRQDPGQGLRLIYYSQIVNDFQKGDIAEGYSVSREKKESFPLTVTSAQKNPTAFYLCASNSREAGANVLTFGAGSRLTVL.

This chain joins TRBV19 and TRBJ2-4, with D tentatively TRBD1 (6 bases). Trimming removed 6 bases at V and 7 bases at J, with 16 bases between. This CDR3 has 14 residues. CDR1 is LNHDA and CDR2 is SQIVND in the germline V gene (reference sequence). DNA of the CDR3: TGTGCCAGTAGGAGGGCGTCAGGGGAGAACATTCAGTACTTC. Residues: CASRRASGENIQYF.

The CDR3: CASSRYDRNYGYTF. The CDR3 bases are TGTGCCAGTAGTAGATACGACAGGAACTATGGCTACACCTTC. This chain connects TRBV19 to TRBJ1-2; TRBD1 is a possible D gene (6 bases). This CDR3 region has 14 residues. Germline V gene lookup returns CDR1 LNHDA and CDR2 SQIVND (reference sequence). Trimming pared 4 bases from V and 2 bases from J, leaving 11 bases between.

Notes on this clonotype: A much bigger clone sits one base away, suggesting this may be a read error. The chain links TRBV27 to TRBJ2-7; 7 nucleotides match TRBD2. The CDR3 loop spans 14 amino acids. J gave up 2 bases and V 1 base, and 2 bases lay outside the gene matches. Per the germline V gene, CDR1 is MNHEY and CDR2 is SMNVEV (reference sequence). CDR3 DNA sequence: TGTGCCAGCAGTTTATGGGGGGGGACCTACGAGCAGTACTTC. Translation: CASSLWGGTYEQYF.

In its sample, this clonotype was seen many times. The chain's CDR3 is CASSPAGGPHEQYF. CDR3 nucleotides: TGTGCCAGCAGCCCTGCGGGAGGGCCCCACGAGCAGTACTTC. The rearrangement joins TRBV28 to TRBJ2-7; 9 bases are a match to TRBD2. CDR3 length: 14 residues. The ends lost 6 bases at V and 5 bases at J; junction bases unmatched: 8. Germline CDR1 is MDHEN and CDR2 is SYDVKM.

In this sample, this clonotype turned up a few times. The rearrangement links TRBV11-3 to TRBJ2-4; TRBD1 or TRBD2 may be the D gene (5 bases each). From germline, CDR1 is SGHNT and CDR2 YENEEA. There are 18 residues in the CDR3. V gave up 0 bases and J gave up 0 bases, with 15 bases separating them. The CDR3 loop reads CASSLEPGRVLAKNIQYF. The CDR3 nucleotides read TGTGCCAGCAGCTTAGAGCCAGGGCGGGTACTAGCCAAAAACATTCAGTACTTC.

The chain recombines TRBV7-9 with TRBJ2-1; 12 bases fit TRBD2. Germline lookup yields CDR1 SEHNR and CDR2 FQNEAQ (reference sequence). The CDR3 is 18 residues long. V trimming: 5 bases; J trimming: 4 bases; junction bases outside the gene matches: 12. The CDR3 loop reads CASSPRTSGVTFYNEQFF. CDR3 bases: TGTGCCAGCAGCCCTCGGACTAGCGGGGTGACTTTTTACAATGAGCAGTTCTTC. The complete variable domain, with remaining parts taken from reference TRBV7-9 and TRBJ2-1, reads DTGVSQNPRHKITKRGQNVTFRCDPISEHNRLYWYRQTLGQGPEFLTYFQNEAQLEKSRLLSDRFSAERPKGSFSTLEIQRTEQGDSAMYLCASSPRTSGVTFYNEQFFGPGTRLTVL.

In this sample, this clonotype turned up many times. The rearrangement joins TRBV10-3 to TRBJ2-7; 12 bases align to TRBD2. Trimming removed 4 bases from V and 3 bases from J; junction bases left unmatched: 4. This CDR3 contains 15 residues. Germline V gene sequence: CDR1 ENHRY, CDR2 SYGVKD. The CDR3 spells CAISVWTSGNYEQYF. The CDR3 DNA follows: TGTGCCATCAGTGTCTGGACTAGCGGGAACTACGAGCAGTACTTC.